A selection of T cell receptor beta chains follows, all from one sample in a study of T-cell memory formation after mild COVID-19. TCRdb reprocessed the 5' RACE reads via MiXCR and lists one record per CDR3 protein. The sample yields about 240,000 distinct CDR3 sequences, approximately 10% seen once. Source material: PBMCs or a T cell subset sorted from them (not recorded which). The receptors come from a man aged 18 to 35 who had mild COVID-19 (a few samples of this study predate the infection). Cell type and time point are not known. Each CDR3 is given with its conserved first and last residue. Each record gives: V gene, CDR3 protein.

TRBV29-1 CSAGVDEQFF
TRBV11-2 CASSPGDRAILRTEAFF
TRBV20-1 CSARDLGPEAFF
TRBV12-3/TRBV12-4 CASSSDTTTDTQYF
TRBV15 CATSRDGGLWEQFF
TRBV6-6 CASSGGTDTQYF
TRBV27 CASNPLAGITDTQYF
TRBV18 CASSTTTATNEKLFF
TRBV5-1 CASSSVSLGAAGANVLTF
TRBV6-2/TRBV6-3 CASSYQHTQYF
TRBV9 CASSVDPNSIGNTIYF
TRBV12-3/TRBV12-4 CASTSGLAGGQETQYF
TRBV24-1 CATSDHGTGTDTQYF
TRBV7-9 CASSGLAGAGQETQYF
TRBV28 CASSSPRGGGETYNEQFF
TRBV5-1 CASSFDKANYGYTF
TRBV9 CASSGTLRDHEQYF
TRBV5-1 CASSLGVAGFRRGYTF
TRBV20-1 CSASYPRSYNEQFF
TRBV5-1 CASSSTATNEKLFF
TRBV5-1 CASSFGGRGNNEQFF
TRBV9 CASSFASGGSSYNEQFF
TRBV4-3 CASSQVVSGDTEAFF
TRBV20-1 CSARETSGHYEQYF
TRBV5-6 CASSSRREQYTDTQYF
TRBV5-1 CASSRTDGNTEAFF
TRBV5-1 CASSRAGGDFNSPLHF
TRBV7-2 CASRLGTSGGAHNEQFF
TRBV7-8 CASSLDWGSEKLFF
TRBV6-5 CASSYSIKIPGTFNEKLFF
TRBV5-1 CASSTPLIGVGANVLTF
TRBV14 CASSLLTGNGYTF
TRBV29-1 CSVEGPGRGDAEAFF
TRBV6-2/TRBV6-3 CASSYPQGKQYF
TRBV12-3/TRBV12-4 CASSFAGQGGGEQFF
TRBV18 CASSPGTTNTGELFF
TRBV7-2 CASSPWAGSGELFF
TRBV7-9 CATVPQGQLRYF
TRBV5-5 CASSPGPHDHYGYTF
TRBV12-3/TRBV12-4 CASSSGGPDSPLHF